The 9 T cell receptor beta chains below were found in one sample sequenced in a study of long-term antiretroviral therapy in people with HIV. Investigators performed immunoSEQ version v3.0 at survey level. Sequenced by immunoSEQ multiplex PCR; TCRdb stores in-frame clones only, minus some. The sample carries about 18,000 clones, roughly 78% recorded once. Sequenced material: unsorted PBMCs, taken at the start of antiretroviral therapy, before treatment. Receptor source: a middle-aged woman with HIV.

The rearrangement joins TRBV19 to TRBJ1-6; 8 bases are shared with TRBD1. The CDR3 length is 13 residues. With 3 bases clipped from V and 9 bases from J, the junction kept 1 base outside the gene matches. Germline values: CDR1 LNHDA, CDR2 SQIVND (reference sequence). DNA of the CDR3: TGTGCCAGTAGTATCGGGACAGGTTCACCCCTCCACTTT. Translated: CASSIGTGSPLHF. The complete variable domain, with remaining parts taken from reference TRBV19 and TRBJ1-6, reads DGGITQSPKYLFRKEGQNVTLSCEQNLNHDAMYWYRQDPGQGLRLIYYSQIVNDFQKGDIAEGYSVSREKKESFPLTVTSAQKNPTAFYLCASSIGTGSPLHFGNGTRLTVT.

The V call is TRBV4-3, the J call TRBJ2-1; the match to TRBD2 covers 10 bases. The CDR3 extends over 17 amino acids. The ends lost 0 bases at V and 7 bases at J; junction bases unmatched: 9. Germline-derived CDR1 and CDR2 are LGHNA and YSLEER. This chain's CDR3 is CASSQDPAGGSLNEQFF. The CDR3 region has the DNA TGCGCCAGCAGCCAAGATCCAGCGGGGGGGTCCCTGAATGAGCAGTTCTTC.

The V gene is TRBV4-3, the J gene TRBJ1-4; the D gene is possibly TRBD1 (6 bases). Germline assignment: CDR1 LGHNA and CDR2 YSLEER. Trimming removed 0 bases from V and 4 bases from J, with 15 bases in between. The CDR3 totals 17 residues. This CDR3 reads CASSQDTPTGFNEKLFF. DNA of the CDR3: TGCGCCAGCAGCCAAGATACCCCGACAGGCTTTAATGAAAAACTGTTTTTT.

V gene TRBV6-1 combines with J gene TRBJ2-3; 14 positions agree with TRBD2. The CDR3 is 18 residues long. Trimming took 2 bases from V and 2 from J; bases not matched to a gene: 6. Germline assignment: CDR1 MNHNS and CDR2 SASEGT. Here the CDR3 DNA reads TGTGCCAGCAGTGAACTACAGACTAGCGGGGGGGCCACAGATACGCAGTATTTT. Translation gives CASSELQTSGGATDTQYF.

The chain couples TRBV9 to TRBJ1-2; D is undetermined. Trimming shortened V by 5 bases and J by 3 bases, and 20 bases separated the two germline ends. The CDR3 totals 16 residues. CDR1 and CDR2 from the germline V gene are SGDLS and YYNGEE. CDR3 coding DNA: TGTGCCAGCAGTACAATGGGGAGCGGTACGTACTATGGCTACACCTTC. It encodes CASSTMGSGTYYGYTF.

This chain connects TRBV19 to TRBJ1-1; 9 positions agree with TRBD1. Germline trimming cut 5 bases from V and 1 base from J; bases unmatched to any gene: 5. CDR3 length equals 15 residues. CDR1 is LNHDA, CDR2 SQIVND, per germline (reference sequence). The chain's CDR3 is CASSRQTGGNTEAFF. For the CDR3, the DNA is TGTGCCAGTAGTCGCCAGACAGGGGGGAACACTGAAGCTTTCTTT.

This chain links TRBV19 with TRBJ1-1; TRBD1 is a possible D gene (5 bases). The germline gives CDR1 LNHDA, CDR2 SQIVND (reference sequence). The CDR3 is made up of 13 amino acids. V was clipped by 6 bases and J by 0 bases, with 8 bases between them. CDR3 in DNA: TGTGCCAGTAGACCAGGGATGAACACTGAAGCTTTCTTT. Translating it yields CASRPGMNTEAFF.

The chain joins TRBV28 to TRBJ1-2; 12 nucleotides agree with TRBD1. V lost 4 bases to trimming and J lost 5 bases; unmatched junction nucleotides: 8. The CDR3 spans 16 residues. Germline-derived CDR1 and CDR2 are MDHEN and SYDVKM. The CDR3: CASSSHGTGGEYGYTF. The CDR3 region has the DNA TGTGCCAGCAGTTCCCATGGGACAGGGGGCGAGTATGGCTACACCTTC.

This clone appeared a single time. This chain joins TRBV5-1 and TRBJ1-4; 9 bases are shared with TRBD1. CDR3 length: 15 residues. V lost 4 bases to trimming and J lost 7 bases; unmatched junction nucleotides: 8. Looked up from germline, CDR1 is SGHRS and CDR2 is YFSETQ. CDR3 in amino acids: CASSPTGTGPEKLFF. CDR3 DNA sequence: TGCGCCAGCAGCCCCACCGGGACAGGGCCTGAAAAACTGTTTTTT.